This T cell receptor beta chain came from a study of spatial heterogeneity in lung cancer. Study in general: Beta-chain sequences consistently outnumbered alpha-chain sequences in detection. For the average unique TCR and UMI combination, more than 8.5 occurrences appeared in raw reads. Broader study findings: There were more appearances of ubiquitous expanded tumor TCRs in blood at resection than at follow-up.

This clonotype was seen ten or more times. What it binds is not known. As to time point: sample taken at primary tumor resection. Unsorted whole RNA from tumor, nontumor lung or frozen PBMC underwent sequencing. The study tagged each TCR cDNA molecule with a unique molecular identifier. One entry per CDR3 protein results from TCRdb running MiXCR on the 5' RACE reads. The table records some 100,000 distinct CDR3 sequences, approximately 8.9% of them present only once. This CDR3 contains 14 residues. Germline-derived CDR1 and CDR2 are MNHEY and SMNVEV (reference sequence). The V gene end was trimmed by 6 bases and the J gene end by 10 bases; junction bases not matched to a gene: 13.

The chain recombines TRBV27 with TRBJ1-1, with 8 bases identical to TRBD1. The specimen was PBMCs, collected at surgery. This sequence originates from a male donor with early-stage non-small cell lung cancer. CDR3 sequence reads: CASSRGQVLAGAFF. CDR3 DNA: TGTGCCAGCAGCCGGGGACAGGTACTTGCTGGAGCTTTCTTT.